This T cell receptor beta chain was captured in a study of vaccination effects on CD4 cells after COVID-19. Study-level background: Wells of roughly 2 million PBMC each were grown with about 9.8 IU/ml IL-2 and approximately 10 ug/ml peptides. Findings of the study overall: Marked contraction was observed in infection-induced and vaccine-induced clones late after vaccination. The study got few convalescent patients and did not collect any early post-infection timepoints.

This CDR3 spans 15 amino acids. CDR1 and CDR2 (germline): GTSNPN, SVGIG (reference sequence). With V trimmed by 4 bases and J by 1 base, 4 bases remained unmatched. In regard to this clone: Its antigen is not known.

The authors isolated CD4+ T cells after roughly 10 days of culture. The healthy vaccine recipients, who had no prior SARS-CoV-2 infection, showed negative nucleocapsid antibodies. Clones were sequenced by immunoSEQ multiplex PCR, and TCRdb holds only the in-frame ones, with some missing. In the table there are about 70,000 clones, 77% of which are singletons. The source material was CD4+ T cells from PBMCs cultured without peptide, sampled before COVID-19 vaccination. This TCR was sampled from a human donor who received a COVID-19 vaccine. The gene calls are TRBV30 and TRBJ2-2; TRBD1 matches 9 bases. The CDR3: CAWTAGQGNTGELFF. Written as DNA, the CDR3 is TGTGCCTGGACAGCGGGACAGGGGAACACCGGGGAGCTGTTTTTT.